This T cell receptor beta chain derives from a study of read filtering for tumor transcriptome and immune sequencing. Many counts were recorded for this clonotype. A clone one base away is much larger, so this may be a read error. The V gene's germline CDR1 is KGHDR and CDR2 SFDVKD. Trimming removed 0 bases at V and 2 bases at J, with 13 bases between. The CDR3 sequence is 17 residues long. Molecular barcoded adaptors covering alpha/delta and beta/gamma chains were used on approximately 440 ng RNA. TCRdb passed the reads through MiXCR, listing each CDR3 protein once. In the table there are 43,000 or so distinct CDR3 sequences, roughly 12% of which are singletons.

The rearrangement links TRBV24-1 to TRBJ2-1; D call uncertain. This sequence originates from a donor at least 40 years old with multiple myeloma. Sequencing used a population of CD138-negative cells sorted from bone marrow. The CDR3 reads CATSDLGPGNTYNEQFF. The CDR3 coding sequence is TGTGCCACCAGTGATTTGGGTCCGGGTAACACCTACAATGAGCAGTTCTTC.